This paragraph reports one T cell receptor beta chain. What it binds is not known. Other DNA sequences in this specimen translate into the identical CDR3. This specimen belongs to a study of shared clonotypes between healthy human individuals. About the research overall: Each donor's CD8 memory used one plate, CD8 naive two, each CD4 subset three.

From germline, CDR1 is SGDLS and CDR2 YYNGEE. CDR3 length equals 13 residues. V gave up 1 base and J gave up 3 bases, with 4 bases separating them. Study-level points and caveats: The study drew on few donors, limiting represented genetic and exposure-history diversity.

Cells designated naive CD8 were CD45RO-negative and were positively selected for CCR7, with terminally differentiated effector memory CD45RA+ cells excluded. None of the donors, who were healthy HIV-negative adults, had recently had acute infections or vaccinations. Nashville, Tennessee was home to all donors, who were Caucasian adults. This table comes from immunoSEQ multiplex PCR, and its TCRdb copy is limited to in-frame clones, with some not included. In the table there are some 2 million clones, approximately 95% of which are singletons. The sample taken for sequencing was naive CD8+ T cells sorted from blood. The receptor was derived from a man between 18 and 35 years old in good health. The chain joins TRBV9 to TRBJ2-2; no clear D. CDR3 protein: CASSVIDTGELFF. The DNA for the CDR3 is TGTGCCAGCAGCGTAATTGACACCGGGGAGCTGTTTTTT.